This T cell receptor (beta chain) came from a study of cytomegalovirus exposure and HLA in healthy donors. Study results and limitations: Several top significant clusters appeared, in a later analysis, to be linked to common viral pathogens.

Regarding donors, all were healthy bone marrow donors. This CDR3 has 15 amino acids. Germline V gene lookup returns CDR1 SGHDT and CDR2 YYEEEE. V shed 4 bases and J shed 7 bases, with 20 bases lying between them. Primers for the PCR totalled 60 Vbeta and 13 Jbeta. Assay: immunoSEQ multiplex PCR; the TCRdb copy retains only in-frame clones and omits some. This repertoire shows about 110,000 clones, 77% found once; its top ten account for 3.7%. About this clone: What it binds is not known.

J is TRBJ1-1 and V is TRBV5-6, with D maybe TRBD1 (6 bases). Sequenced input: PBMCs. The clonotype was recovered from a human donor in good health. The CDR3 loop is CASSGDRIRMGEAFF. As DNA, the CDR3 is TGTGCCAGCAGCGGCGACAGGATCCGTATGGGTGAAGCTTTCTTT.